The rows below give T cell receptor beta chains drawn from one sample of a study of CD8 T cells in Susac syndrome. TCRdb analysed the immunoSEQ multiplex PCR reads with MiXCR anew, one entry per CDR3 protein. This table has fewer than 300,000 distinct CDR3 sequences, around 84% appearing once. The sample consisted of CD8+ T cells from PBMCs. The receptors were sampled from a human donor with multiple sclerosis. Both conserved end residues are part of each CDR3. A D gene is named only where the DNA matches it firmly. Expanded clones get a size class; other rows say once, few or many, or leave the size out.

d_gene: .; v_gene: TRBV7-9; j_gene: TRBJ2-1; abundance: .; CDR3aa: CASSLPQGNVGGTIEQFF; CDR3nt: TGTGCCAGCAGCTTACCACAGGGCAATGTCGGGGGCACAATTGAGCAGTTCTTC
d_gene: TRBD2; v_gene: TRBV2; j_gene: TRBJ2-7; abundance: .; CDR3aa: CASMPLAGPYEQYF; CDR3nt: TGTGCCAGCATGCCGCTAGCGGGGCCCTACGAGCAGTACTTC
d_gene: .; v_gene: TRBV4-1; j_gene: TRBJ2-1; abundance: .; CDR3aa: CASSQDRGLDSEQFF; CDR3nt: TGCGCCAGCAGCCAAGATCGAGGGCTAGATAGTGAGCAGTTCTTC
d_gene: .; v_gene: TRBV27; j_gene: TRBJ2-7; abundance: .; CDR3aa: CASSLSWGIYEQYF; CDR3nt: TGTGCCAGCAGTTTATCCTGGGGCATCTACGAGCAGTACTTC
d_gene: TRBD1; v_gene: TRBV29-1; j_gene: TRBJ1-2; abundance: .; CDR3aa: CSVELGQGYGYTF; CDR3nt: TGCAGCGTTGAATTAGGACAGGGATATGGCTACACCTTC
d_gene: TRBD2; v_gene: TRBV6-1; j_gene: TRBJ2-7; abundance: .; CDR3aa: CASSSLPGLADPYEQYF; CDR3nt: TGTGCCAGCAGCTCCCTACCCGGACTAGCGGATCCCTACGAGCAGTACTTC
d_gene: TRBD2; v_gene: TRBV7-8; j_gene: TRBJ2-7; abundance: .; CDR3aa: CASSLALRREGYEQYF; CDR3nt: TGTGCCAGCAGCTTAGCGCTCCGACGGGAGGGGTACGAGCAGTACTTC
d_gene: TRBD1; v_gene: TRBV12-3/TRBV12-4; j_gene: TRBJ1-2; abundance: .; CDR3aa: CASSLDRGVLGYYGYTF; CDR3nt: TGTGCCAGCAGTTTAGACAGGGGGGTCCTTGGATACTATGGCTACACCTTC
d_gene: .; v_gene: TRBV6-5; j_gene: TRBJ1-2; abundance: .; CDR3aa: CASSVNREANYGYTF; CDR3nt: TGTGCCAGCAGCGTTAATAGGGAGGCCAACTATGGCTACACCTTC
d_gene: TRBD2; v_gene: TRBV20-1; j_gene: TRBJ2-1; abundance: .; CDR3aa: CSAWGLAGVSTNEQFF; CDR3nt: TGCAGTGCCTGGGGACTAGCGGGAGTTTCGACCAATGAGCAGTTCTTC
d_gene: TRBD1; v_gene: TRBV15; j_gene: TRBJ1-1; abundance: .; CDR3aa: CATGADRGREAFF; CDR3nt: TGTGCCACCGGGGCGGACAGGGGGCGAGAGGCTTTCTTT
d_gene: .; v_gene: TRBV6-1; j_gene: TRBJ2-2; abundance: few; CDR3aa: CASRRQENTGELFF; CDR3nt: TGTGCCAGCAGGCGACAGGAAAACACCGGGGAGCTGTTTTTT
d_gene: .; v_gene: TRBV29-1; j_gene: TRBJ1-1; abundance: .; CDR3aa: CSVEGGRGAFF; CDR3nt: TGCAGCGTTGAAGGGGGGCGCGGGGCTTTCTTT
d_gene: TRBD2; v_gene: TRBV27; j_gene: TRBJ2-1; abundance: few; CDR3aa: CASSGSSYNEQFF; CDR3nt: TGTGCCTCCAGCGGGAGTTCTTACAATGAGCAGTTCTTC
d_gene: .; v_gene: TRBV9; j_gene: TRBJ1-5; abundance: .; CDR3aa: CASSVGGTFNQPQHF; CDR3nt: TGTGCCAGCAGCGTAGGTGGGACGTTTAATCAGCCCCAGCATTTT
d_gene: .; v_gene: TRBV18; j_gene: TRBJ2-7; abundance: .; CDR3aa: CASSPPQVGSSYEQYF; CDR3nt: TGTGCCAGCTCACCACCGCAAGTTGGCTCCTCCTACGAGCAGTACTTC
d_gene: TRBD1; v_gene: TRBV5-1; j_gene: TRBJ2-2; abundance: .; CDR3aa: CASSEDRFEGLNTGELFF; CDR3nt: TGCGCCAGCAGCGAGGACAGGTTTGAAGGACTTAACACCGGGGAGCTGTTTTTT
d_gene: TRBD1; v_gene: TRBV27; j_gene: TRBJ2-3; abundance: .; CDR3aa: CASSLSPGTGTDTQYF; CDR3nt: TGTGCCAGCAGTTTATCCCCGGGGACAGGCACAGATACGCAGTATTTT
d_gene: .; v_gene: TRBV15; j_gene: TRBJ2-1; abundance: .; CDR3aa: CATSRDQISSSYNEQFF; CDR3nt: TGTGCCACCAGCAGAGATCAGATATCAAGCTCCTACAATGAGCAGTTCTTC
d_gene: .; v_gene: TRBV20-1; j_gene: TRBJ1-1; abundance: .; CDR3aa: CSARDLGRAGEAFF; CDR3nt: TGCAGTGCTAGAGATCTGGGCAGGGCTGGTGAAGCTTTCTTT
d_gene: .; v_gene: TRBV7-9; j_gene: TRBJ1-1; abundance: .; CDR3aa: CASSKQGLEAFF; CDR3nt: TGTGCCAGCAGCAAACAGGGCCTTGAAGCTTTCTTT
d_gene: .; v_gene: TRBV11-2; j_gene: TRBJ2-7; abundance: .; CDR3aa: CASSPFPPYEQYF; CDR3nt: TGTGCCAGCAGCCCCTTCCCCCCATACGAGCAGTACTTC
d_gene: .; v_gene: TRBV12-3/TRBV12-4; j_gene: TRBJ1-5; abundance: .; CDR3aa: CASSLVSGYQPQHF; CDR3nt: TGTGCCAGCAGTTTAGTTTCCGGGTATCAGCCCCAGCATTTT
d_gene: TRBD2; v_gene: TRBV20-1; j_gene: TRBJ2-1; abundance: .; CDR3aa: CSAYIIAGRVDEQFF; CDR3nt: TGCAGTGCTTATATTATAGCGGGCAGAGTGGATGAGCAGTTCTTC
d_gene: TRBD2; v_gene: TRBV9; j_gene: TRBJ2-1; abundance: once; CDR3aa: CASSPRLAGVPNEQFF; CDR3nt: TGTGCCAGCAGCCCGCGACTAGCGGGAGTTCCCAATGAGCAGTTCTTC
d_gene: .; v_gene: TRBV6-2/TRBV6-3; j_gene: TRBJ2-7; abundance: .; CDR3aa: CASTQDGYEQYF; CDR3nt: TGTGCCAGCACCCAGGATGGTTACGAGCAGTACTTC
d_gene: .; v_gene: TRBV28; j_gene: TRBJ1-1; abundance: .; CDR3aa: CASSLERAEAFF; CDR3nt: TGTGCCAGCAGTTTGGAGAGGGCTGAAGCTTTCTTT
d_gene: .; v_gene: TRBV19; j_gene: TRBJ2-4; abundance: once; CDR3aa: CASSKPGARNIQYF; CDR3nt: TGTGCCAGTAGTAAGCCGGGAGCTAGGAACATTCAGTACTTC
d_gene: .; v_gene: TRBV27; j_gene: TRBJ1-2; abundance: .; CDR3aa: CASSNLRGWDGYTF; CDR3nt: TGTGCCAGCAGCAACCTCCGAGGGTGGGATGGCTACACCTTC
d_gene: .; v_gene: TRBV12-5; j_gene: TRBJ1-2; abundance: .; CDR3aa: CASGPGPSVDGYTF; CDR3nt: TGTGCTAGTGGTCCAGGGCCCTCGGTAGATGGCTACACCTTC
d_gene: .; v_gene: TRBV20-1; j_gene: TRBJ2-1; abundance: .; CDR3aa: CSARDMKLTGSYNEQFF; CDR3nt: TGCAGTGCTAGAGACATGAAGCTGACCGGCTCCTACAATGAGCAGTTCTTC
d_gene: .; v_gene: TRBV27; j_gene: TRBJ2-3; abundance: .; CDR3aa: CASSLSPAAYVYTQYF; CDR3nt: TGTGCCAGCAGTTTATCGCCGGCAGCTTATGTATATACGCAGTATTTT
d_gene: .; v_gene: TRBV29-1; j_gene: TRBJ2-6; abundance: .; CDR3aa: CSVEDHRSGANVLTF; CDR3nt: TGCAGCGTTGAAGATCATCGGTCTGGGGCCAACGTCCTGACTTTC
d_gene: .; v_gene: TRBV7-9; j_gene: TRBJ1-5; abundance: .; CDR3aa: CASSPSDSRGSNQPQHF; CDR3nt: TGTGCCAGCAGCCCTAGTGACAGCCGTGGTAGCAATCAGCCCCAGCATTTT
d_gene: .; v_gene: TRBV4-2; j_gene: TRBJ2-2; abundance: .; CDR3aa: CASSQASRGPGDMTIGELFF; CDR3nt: TGTGCCAGCAGCCAAGCCAGCCGGGGACCGGGAGATATGACTATCGGGGAGCTGTTTTTT